These 26 T cell receptor beta chains were sequenced from one sample in a study of T cells expressing NK-cell markers. For each CDR3 protein, TCRdb gives one entry from its re-call of the 5' RACE reads, without DNA. The table counts 500,000 to 600,000 distinct CDR3 sequences; approximately 3.5% lies in the top ten. Material for sequencing was blood T cells: a sorted CD56 or NKG2C T cell subset, CD4+ or CD8+ T cells, or bulk PBMC T cells (not recorded which). Receptors were obtained from a young man in good health.

The rearrangement joins TRBV6-2 or TRBV6-3 to TRBJ2-1; TCRdb calls TRBD2, which cannot be checked without DNA. The CDR3 covers 18 residues. Germline lookup yields CDR1 MNHEY and CDR2 SVGEGT. CDR3 in amino acids: CASSYPLVAGDRYNEQFF.

The chain combines TRBV5-8 with TRBJ1-1; TCRdb selects TRBD1, and the lack of DNA leaves this call unchecked. From germline, CDR1 is SGHTS and CDR2 YDEGEE. This CDR3 contains 13 residues. CDR3 loop: CASSLGLRAEAFF.

This sequence joins TRBV7-9 and TRBJ1-1; the TCRdb D gene call, TRBD1, has no DNA to confirm it. The V gene's germline CDR1 is SEHNR and CDR2 FQNEAQ (reference sequence). The CDR3 contains 17 residues. CDR3 loop: CASNSRLQGGGDTEAFF.

The rearrangement links TRBV5-1 to TRBJ1-5; without DNA, the TCRdb call of TRBD1 cannot be checked. The CDR3 spans 15 residues. From germline, CDR1 is SGHRS and CDR2 YFSETQ. CDR3: CASSLGTGLGQPQHF.

The chain has TRBV12-5 and TRBJ2-1; TCRdb designates TRBD2, a call that cannot be tested without DNA. The CDR3 spans 16 residues. The germline gives CDR1 LGHNT, CDR2 FRNRAP. CDR3 amino acids: CASTGPTSGRVNEQFF.

This chain connects TRBV4-1 to TRBJ2-1. The germline CDR1 and CDR2 sequences are MGHRA and YSYEKL. This CDR3 has 17 amino acids. CDR3 amino acids: CASSHLQTGNPYNEQFF.

The chain couples TRBV20-1 to TRBJ2-3; TCRdb gives TRBD2 as the D gene, but with no DNA this cannot be confirmed. There are 14 residues in the CDR3. From germline, CDR1 is DFQATT and CDR2 SNEGSKA (reference sequence). The CDR3 here is CSAELAGAPHTQYF.

The rearrangement joins TRBV5-4 to TRBJ2-7; TCRdb selects TRBD2, and the lack of DNA leaves this call unchecked. Germline loops: CDR1 SGHNT, CDR2 YYREEE (reference sequence). CDR3 size: 14 residues. The CDR3 sequence is CASSSSGVLYEQYF.

The chain links TRBV20-1 to TRBJ2-3; TCRdb picks TRBD1, but there is no DNA to check that call. The CDR3 loop spans 16 amino acids. Germline V gives CDR1 DFQATT, CDR2 SNEGSKA (reference sequence). This CDR3 is CSARDPGRSSTDTQYF.

The chain carries TRBV7-2 and TRBJ1-1; with no DNA, the TCRdb D assignment of TRBD1 cannot be verified. The CDR3 has 14 residues. In germline, CDR1 is SGHTA, CDR2 FQGNSA. CDR3 loop: CASSLWSRGTEAFF.

This sequence joins TRBV6-2 or TRBV6-3 and TRBJ1-2; absent DNA, TCRdb's TRBD1 call cannot be checked. This CDR3 spans 14 amino acids. Germline assignment: CDR1 MNHEY and CDR2 SVGEGT. CDR3 sequence reads: CASSYVQGPNGYTF.

V is TRBV7-2 and J is TRBJ2-7; TCRdb calls TRBD2, which cannot be checked without DNA. The CDR3 runs to 13 residues. Germline CDR1 reads SGHTA; CDR2 reads FQGNSA. The CDR3 spells CASSLAGGFEQYF. The variable domain in full, with the rest retrieved from reference TRBV7-2 and TRBJ2-7, is GAGVSQSPSNKVTEKGKDVELRCDPISGHTALYWYRQSLGQGLEFLIYFQGNSAPDKSGLPSDRFSAERTGGSVSTLTIQRTQQEDSAVYLCASSLAGGFEQYFGPGTRLTVT.

The chain links TRBV15 to TRBJ1-5. The CDR3 runs to 13 residues. The V gene's germline CDR1 is LNHNV and CDR2 YYDKDF (reference sequence). CDR3 loop: CATSTTPYQPQHF.

The chain has TRBV28 and TRBJ2-7; TCRdb's D call, TRBD1, is unchecked because there is no DNA. Germline V gene data show CDR1 as MDHEN and CDR2 as SYDVKM. The length of the CDR3 is 14 residues. This CDR3 is CASSPGGGPYEQYF.

The V gene is TRBV5-1, the J gene TRBJ1-1. The CDR3 totals 12 residues. Germline V gene sequence: CDR1 SGHRS, CDR2 YFSETQ. The CDR3 spells CASSLDGYLAFF.

The genes are TRBV12-3 or TRBV12-4 and TRBJ1-2; the D call of TRBD1 rests on TCRdb alone, since no DNA is present to check it. The CDR3 sequence is 14 residues long. The CDR3: CASSHRQGVYGYTF.

The chain joins TRBV28 to TRBJ2-2; no DNA is available, so the TRBD2 call from TCRdb remains unchecked. Germline V gene lookup returns CDR1 MDHEN and CDR2 SYDVKM. The CDR3 has 16 residues. The CDR3 sequence: CASSVPGLAGAGELFF.

V usage is TRBV6-1 and J usage is TRBJ2-1; TCRdb selects TRBD1, and the lack of DNA leaves this call unchecked. The CDR3 has 14 amino acids. CDR1 MNHNS and CDR2 SASEGT come from the germline V gene. The CDR3 reads CASRIGQGKGEQFF.

The chain links TRBV7-2 to TRBJ2-3; TCRdb calls TRBD2, which cannot be checked without DNA. Germline V lookup: CDR1 SGHTA, CDR2 FQGNSA. This CDR3 spans 17 amino acids. The CDR3 protein is CASSTHSGTSGADTQYF.

This sequence joins TRBV6-1 and TRBJ1-1; TCRdb outputs TRBD1, but without DNA this stays unchecked. Germline V gene data show CDR1 as MNHNS and CDR2 as SASEGT. This CDR3 contains 16 residues. CDR3 amino acids: CATILRDGGDRSEAFF.

The chain links TRBV24-1 to TRBJ2-5; the TRBD1 assignment by TCRdb is unverifiable without DNA. The CDR3 contains 17 residues. Germline V gene lookup returns CDR1 KGHDR and CDR2 SFDVKD. CDR3 sequence reads: CATSDTGQGALEETQYF.

The chain employs TRBV25-1 and TRBJ2-3; as DNA is missing, the TRBD1 call by TCRdb cannot be tested. Germline CDR1 reads MGHDK; CDR2 reads SYGVNS. This CDR3 has 12 amino acids. The CDR3 here is CASSPGSGTQYF.

The V and J genes are TRBV20-1 and TRBJ1-5. Germline V CDR1 and CDR2: DFQATT, SNEGSKA (reference sequence). This CDR3 spans 13 amino acids. This CDR3 is CSVHRGGNQPQHF.

V usage is TRBV7-2 and J usage is TRBJ2-3; without DNA, the TCRdb call of TRBD2 cannot be checked. Germline V gene sequence: CDR1 SGHTA, CDR2 FQGNSA. The CDR3 runs 15 residues. The CDR3 protein is CASSLQAGEADTQYF.

The chain joins TRBV6-2 or TRBV6-3 to TRBJ2-5; TCRdb proposes TRBD2, but this gene call is untestable without DNA. Germline lookup yields CDR1 MNHEY and CDR2 SVGEGT. The CDR3 runs 18 residues. The CDR3 loop is CASSYSKVGGRPQETQYF.

This chain links TRBV5-1 with TRBJ1-2; as DNA is missing, the TRBD1 call by TCRdb cannot be tested. The CDR3 covers 12 residues. Germline assignment: CDR1 SGHRS and CDR2 YFSETQ. The CDR3 sequence is CASSFGQGGNTF.